One and the same sample provided the 9 T cell receptor beta chains below, sequenced in a study of blood T cells in healthy people across ages. It was with a sample-barcoded 5' primer and a J-beta primer mix that a second PCR of about 7 to 12 cycles was run. MiXCR, run by TCRdb on the 5' RACE reads, gives a single entry per CDR3 protein. Of 700,000 or so distinct CDR3 sequences in the sample, less than 45% were seen once. Sequences were obtained from blood. The origin of the receptors is a man at least 80 years old in good health.

This clonotype has a handful of counts. The genes are TRBV27 and TRBJ2-1; D is ambiguous. Germline CDR1 MNHEY, CDR2 SMNVEV (reference sequence). The germline V and J ends were trimmed by 4 bases and 2 bases, with 15 bases remaining between them. This CDR3 has 16 residues. CDR3: CASSWARDLAYNEQFF. CDR3 nucleotides: TGTGCCAGCAGTTGGGCTAGAGACTTAGCCTACAATGAGCAGTTCTTC.

J is TRBJ2-7 and V is TRBV7-9; 9 nucleotides match TRBD2. This CDR3 is built from 17 residues. Germline V gives CDR1 SEHNR, CDR2 FQNEAQ (reference sequence). V trimming: 2 bases; J trimming: 5 bases; junction bases outside the gene matches: 13. The CDR3 region is CASSLSPGLAPTHEQYF. The CDR3 DNA reads as TGTGCCAGCAGCTTATCGCCGGGACTAGCCCCCACCCACGAGCAGTACTTC.

This clonotype has just one count. The V call is TRBV6-1, the J call TRBJ2-5, with 13 nucleotides matching TRBD2. CDR1 and CDR2 from the germline V gene are MNHNS and SASEGT. V gave up 7 bases and J gave up 5 bases; unmatched junction bases: 13. The CDR3 has 17 amino acids. The CDR3 nucleotides are TGTGCCAGCATCCGGACTAGCGGGAGCACTAATTGGGAGACCCAGTACTTC. It yields the protein CASIRTSGSTNWETQYF.

The chain combines TRBV2 with TRBJ1-2; TRBD1 might be the D (6 bases). V lost 6 bases to trimming and J lost 3 bases, with 20 bases between them. CDR3 length equals 16 residues. Germline V gene lookup returns CDR1 SNHLY and CDR2 FYNNEI. The CDR3 nucleotides read TGTGCCAGCAGGCAACCCGGGACAAGAGGAGACTATGGCTACACCTTC. This codes for CASRQPGTRGDYGYTF.

The V gene is TRBV12-3 or TRBV12-4, the J gene TRBJ1-5, with TRBD1 as a possible D gene (5 bases). The CDR3 consists of 14 residues. Trimming shortened V by 6 bases and J by 7 bases, and 16 bases separated the two germline ends. CDR3 protein: CASSHSPGTQPQHF. In DNA, the CDR3 is TGTGCCAGCAGCCATAGTCCAGGGACCCAGCCCCAGCATTTT.

This sequence joins TRBV21-1 and TRBJ1-4; the D call TRBD1 from the table was never checked on the DNA. TRBV21-1 counts as a pseudogene. This CDR3 comprises 15 residues. CDR3 sequence: CASWNRGRENEKLFF. CDR3 in DNA: TGTGCCAGCTGGAACAGGGGGCGCGAGAATGAAAAACTGTTTTTT.

The V and J genes are TRBV6-1 and TRBJ2-7; possible D gene TRBD2, 6 bases. CDR3 size: 13 residues. In germline, CDR1 is MNHNS, CDR2 SASEGT. Trimming stripped 6 bases from V and 6 bases from J, with 15 bases between. CDR3 nucleotide sequence: TGTGCCAGCAGATTGGCGGGAAGGGGCGAGCAGTACTTC. Translated, it gives CASRLAGRGEQYF.

The V gene is TRBV7-2, the J gene TRBJ2-7, with 7 positions matching TRBD2. The CDR3 extends over 15 amino acids. Trimming at V came to 0 bases and at J to 4 bases, leaving 6 bases not matched to a gene. CDR1 and CDR2 (germline): SGHTA, FQGNSA. The CDR3 protein is CASSLAGDYLYEQYF. The CDR3 DNA sequence: TGTGCCAGCAGCTTAGCGGGGGACTACCTGTACGAGCAGTACTTC.

A few counts support this clonotype. This sequence may be a read error, since a much larger clone differs from it by one base. The V gene is TRBV10-3, the J gene TRBJ1-6; no reliable D call. V gave up 5 bases and J gave up 8 bases, with 10 bases separating them. Germline V lookup: CDR1 ENHRY, CDR2 SYGVKD. The CDR3 runs to 13 residues. CDR3 nucleotides: TGTGCCATCAGTACGGCTATAGATTCACCCCTCCACTTT. Its translation: CAISTAIDSPLHF.